The 20 T cell receptor beta chains below were found in one sample sequenced in a study of vaccination and CD4 T cells after COVID-19. Their recognized antigens are unknown. Documented treatment: approximately nine-day PBMC culture with coronavirus spike peptide pools or control peptides (ViraFEST assay). The Oncomine TCR Beta short-read assay generated sequence data from the DNA of cultured CD4+ T cells. A single record per CDR3 protein comes from TCRdb applying MiXCR to the PCR reads. This sample yields under 25,000 distinct CDR3 sequences, of which roughly 45% are seen a single time; approximately 26% belongs to the top ten. The sequenced sample was CD4+ T cells from blood, cultured in vitro, obtained before SARS-CoV-2 vaccination. These receptors were obtained from a human donor who had recovered from COVID-19.

The gene calls are TRBV20-1 and TRBJ2-7; 8 bases are shared with TRBD1. The CDR3 runs 15 residues. The V gene's germline CDR1 is DFQATT and CDR2 SNEGSKA (reference sequence). Trimming cost V 4 bases and J 3 bases; bases outside gene matches: 11. CDR3 region: CSATSGTGGDYEQYF. CDR3 in DNA: TGCAGTGCTACCTCGGGGACAGGTGGGGACTACGAGCAGTACTTC.

The chain carries TRBV27 and TRBJ1-2; 7 bases are a match to TRBD1. This CDR3 is 14 amino acids long. V lost 2 bases and J lost 5; bases outside the gene matches: 5. The germline CDR1 and CDR2 sequences are MNHEY and SMNVEV (reference sequence). CDR3 in amino acids: CASSLLGTAYGYTF. DNA for the CDR3: TGTGCCAGCAGTTTACTCGGGACAGCTTATGGCTACACCTTC.

This clonotype has just a few counts. The J gene is TRBJ1-2, the V gene TRBV6-1; D is unclear. V shed 10 bases and J shed 7 bases, with 22 bases lying between them. CDR3 length: 14 residues. The V gene's germline CDR1 is MNHNS and CDR2 SASEGT. Here the CDR3 reads CAIRGGLHPVGYTF. Here the CDR3 DNA reads TGTGCCATTCGCGGCGGGTTACACCCCGTTGGCTACACCTTC.

J is TRBJ1-2 and V is TRBV7-2; D call uncertain. The CDR3 covers 12 residues. The germline CDR1 and CDR2 sequences are SGHTA and FQGNSA. Trimming shortened V by 1 base and J by 5 bases, and 5 bases separated the two germline ends. This CDR3 is CASSLEIYGYTF. In DNA, the CDR3 is TGTGCCAGCAGCTTAGAAATTTATGGCTACACCTTC. The whole variable domain, remainder taken from reference TRBV7-2 and TRBJ1-2, is GAGVSQSPSNKVTEKGKDVELRCDPISGHTALYWYRQSLGQGLEFLIYFQGNSAPDKSGLPSDRFSAERTGGSVSTLTIQRTQQEDSAVYLCASSLEIYGYTFGSGTRLTVV.

This clonotype has only a few counts. The chain has TRBV24-1 and TRBJ1-1; D is ambiguous. CDR3 size: 12 residues. The V end was cut by 1 base, the J end by 9 bases, with 8 bases between. Germline V gives CDR1 KGHDR, CDR2 SFDVKD. CDR3 residues: CATSDFGGKAFF. As DNA, the CDR3 is TGTGCCACCAGTGATTTTGGAGGGAAAGCTTTCTTT.

The J gene is TRBJ1-1, the V gene TRBV19, with 10 bases identical to TRBD1. Germline loops: CDR1 LNHDA, CDR2 SQIVND (reference sequence). The CDR3 loop spans 13 amino acids. J lost 9 bases, V lost 6 bases, and 7 bases had no gene match. This chain's CDR3 is CASSLGTGEKAFF. Here the CDR3 DNA reads TGTGCCAGTAGCCTTGGGACAGGGGAGAAAGCTTTCTTT.

V usage is TRBV5-3 and J usage is TRBJ1-1, with TRBD1 matching over 7 bases. TRBV5-3 is classed as an ORF, of uncertain function. This CDR3 comprises 14 residues. V dropped 8 bases and J dropped 1; count of bases not matched to a gene: 8. CDR3 sequence reads: CASSPRGWNTEAFF. The CDR3 DNA sequence: TGTGCCAGCAGCCCCAGGGGGTGGAACACTGAAGCTTTCTTT.

The CDR3 DNA is TGTGCCAGCAGCCACCAGGGGGTCACAGGGGGTTTTGAGCAGTTCTTC. Protein: CASSHQGVTGGFEQFF. The V and J genes are TRBV7-9 and TRBJ2-1; 8 positions agree with TRBD1. The CDR3 has 16 amino acids. Germline loops: CDR1 SEHNR, CDR2 FQNEAQ (reference sequence). V gave up 5 bases and J gave up 9 bases; unmatched junction bases: 15.

The V call is TRBV6-1, the J call TRBJ1-4; a possible D gene is TRBD1 (6 bases). The germline V and J ends were trimmed by 4 bases and 8 bases, with 11 bases remaining between them. The germline gives CDR1 MNHNS, CDR2 SASEGT. This CDR3 spans 13 amino acids. DNA for the CDR3: TGTGCCAGCAGTGGGTCAGGGGAGGAAAAACTGTTTTTT. Its protein product is CASSGSGEEKLFF.

This chain connects TRBV20-1 to TRBJ1-5; 10 bases agree with TRBD1. Germline V gene sequence: CDR1 DFQATT, CDR2 SNEGSKA (reference sequence). Losses at the gene ends were 7 bases for V and 5 bases for J; bases not matched to a gene: 11. CDR3 length: 15 residues. In DNA form, the CDR3 reads TGCAGTGTGGGGACAGGGGCCGCGACGGATCAGCCCCAGCATTTT. Amino acids: CSVGTGAATDQPQHF.

The chain combines TRBV7-2 with TRBJ1-4; D gene ambiguous. The CDR3 consists of 13 residues. CDR1 is SGHTA and CDR2 is FQGNSA in the germline V gene. Trimming took 1 base from V and 7 from J, leaving 7 bases between them. The CDR3 nucleotides read TGTGCCAGCAGCTTAGTCGCCGGTGAAAAACTGTTTTTT. Translated: CASSLVAGEKLFF. Full variable domain (missing parts from reference TRBV7-2 and TRBJ1-4): GAGVSQSPSNKVTEKGKDVELRCDPISGHTALYWYRQSLGQGLEFLIYFQGNSAPDKSGLPSDRFSAERTGGSVSTLTIQRTQQEDSAVYLCASSLVAGEKLFFGSGTQLSVL.

The V call is TRBV11-1, the J call TRBJ2-3; D uncertain. CDR3 length equals 13 residues. V gave up 0 bases and J gave up 8 bases, with 9 bases separating them. Germline lookup yields CDR1 SGHAT and CDR2 FQDESV (reference sequence). The CDR3 DNA reads as TGTGCCAGCAGCTTAGCGATAAGATCTACGCAGTATTTT. Its translation: CASSLAIRSTQYF.

The chain carries TRBV6-1 and TRBJ2-5; perhaps D is TRBD1 or TRBD2 (7 bases each). This CDR3 has 13 amino acids. CDR1 and CDR2 from the germline V gene are MNHNS and SASEGT. Trimming shortened V by 6 bases and J by 5 bases, and 13 bases separated the two germline ends. CDR3 DNA sequence: TGTGCCAGCAGCCAGGGGGGGTGGGAGACCCAGTACTTC. Protein sequence: CASSQGGWETQYF.

This clonotype was seen only a few times. This chain uses TRBV7-2 with TRBJ2-5; D unresolved. Germline V lookup: CDR1 SGHTA, CDR2 FQGNSA. V gave up 4 bases and J gave up 5 bases, with 8 bases separating them. The CDR3 covers 12 residues. CDR3 sequence reads: CASSSVWETQYF. CDR3 DNA: TGTGCCAGCAGCTCCGTTTGGGAGACCCAGTACTTC. Drawing the rest from reference TRBV7-2 and TRBJ2-5, the complete variable domain is GAGVSQSPSNKVTEKGKDVELRCDPISGHTALYWYRQSLGQGLEFLIYFQGNSAPDKSGLPSDRFSAERTGGSVSTLTIQRTQQEDSAVYLCASSSVWETQYFGPGTRLLVL.

There are a few counts of this clonotype. The V gene is TRBV19, the J gene TRBJ1-5; TRBD1 matches 10 bases. This CDR3 has 17 amino acids. Germline trimming cut 5 bases from V and 4 bases from J; bases unmatched to any gene: 11. Germline CDR1 reads LNHDA; CDR2 reads SQIVND (reference sequence). DNA for the CDR3: TGTGCCAGTAGTCCGCGACAGGGGGCACATTCAAATCAGCCCCAGCATTTT. Amino acid sequence: CASSPRQGAHSNQPQHF.

The chain recombines TRBV25-1 with TRBJ2-7; 8 bases align to TRBD1. The germline CDR1 and CDR2 sequences are MGHDK and SYGVNS. CDR3 length: 14 residues. After removal of 6 bases from V and 6 bases from J, the junction contained 10 bases not matched to a gene. The CDR3 loop is CASRRSGTGGEQYF. The CDR3 region has the DNA TGTGCCAGCAGACGATCTGGGACAGGAGGCGAGCAGTACTTC.

The chain links TRBV7-2 to TRBJ1-2; no clear D. CDR3 length: 15 amino acids. Deletions cut 2 bases from V and 1 base from J, with 11 bases between. CDR1 is SGHTA, CDR2 FQGNSA, per germline. CDR3 nucleotides: TGTGCCAGCAGCTTAACAGAGCTCGGTAACTATGGCTACACCTTC. It is translated as CASSLTELGNYGYTF.

The gene calls are TRBV30 and TRBJ1-6; 8 bases align to TRBD1. The CDR3 has 16 residues. Germline V gene data show CDR1 as GTSNPN and CDR2 as SVGIG (reference sequence). V lost 3 bases and J lost 0; bases outside the gene matches: 4. CDR3 nucleotide sequence: TGTGCCTGGAGCCAGACAGGGGTCTCCTATAATTCACCCCTCCACTTT. As protein: CAWSQTGVSYNSPLHF.

This clonotype appeared a few times. The gene calls are TRBV20-1 and TRBJ1-1, with D hard to call. The germline gives CDR1 DFQATT, CDR2 SNEGSKA (reference sequence). Trimming left V 1 base short and J 1 base short, with 16 bases between. CDR3 length: 16 residues. This CDR3 reads CSARVAFGQKNTEAFF. Here the CDR3 DNA reads TGCAGTGCTAGAGTTGCTTTCGGGCAGAAGAACACTGAAGCTTTCTTT.

The chain recombines TRBV15 with TRBJ2-5, with 8 bases lining up with TRBD1. Trimming cost V 3 bases and J 9 bases; bases outside gene matches: 9. The CDR3 spans 14 residues. Germline-derived CDR1 and CDR2 are LNHNV and YYDKDF (reference sequence). CDR3 DNA sequence: TGTGCCACCAGCAGCTACAGGGGGACGGAGGCCCAGTACTTC. It yields the protein CATSSYRGTEAQYF.